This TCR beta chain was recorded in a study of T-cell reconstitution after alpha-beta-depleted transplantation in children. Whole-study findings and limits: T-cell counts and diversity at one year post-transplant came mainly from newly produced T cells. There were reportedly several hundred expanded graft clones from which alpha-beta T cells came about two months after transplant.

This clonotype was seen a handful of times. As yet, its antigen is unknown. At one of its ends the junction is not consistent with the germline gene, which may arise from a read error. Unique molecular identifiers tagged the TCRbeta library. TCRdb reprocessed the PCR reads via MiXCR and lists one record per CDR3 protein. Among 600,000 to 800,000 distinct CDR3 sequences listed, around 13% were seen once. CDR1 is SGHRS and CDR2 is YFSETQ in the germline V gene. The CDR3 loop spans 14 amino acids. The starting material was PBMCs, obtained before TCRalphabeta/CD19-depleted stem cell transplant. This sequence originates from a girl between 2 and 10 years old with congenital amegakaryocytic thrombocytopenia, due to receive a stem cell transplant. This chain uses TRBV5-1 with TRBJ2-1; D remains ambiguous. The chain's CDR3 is CASSLGFGNNEQFF. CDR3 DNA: TGCGCCAGCAGTTTGGGGTTTGGAAACAATGAGCAGTTCTTC.